One and the same sample provided the 22 T cell receptor beta chains below, sequenced in a study of blood T cells in healthy people across ages. A J-beta primer mix and a sample-barcoded 5' primer were used in a second PCR of roughly 7 to 12 cycles. TCRdb redid the calling of the 5' RACE reads with MiXCR, one entry per CDR3 protein. The top ten hold approximately 14% of the sample, which has 500,000 to 700,000 distinct CDR3 sequences, about 28% seen once. The sequencing input was blood. Source of these receptors: a woman older than 75 in good health.

Regarding this clonotype: A read error is possible here, since a much larger clone lies one base away. The conserved final phenylalanine or tryptophan is absent from the CDR3, which likely points to a read error. The chain carries TRBV7-2 and TRBJ1-6, with D unresolved. The CDR3 sequence is 13 residues long. V shed 5 bases and J shed 7 bases, with 9 bases lying between them. Per germline, CDR1 SGHTA and CDR2 FQGNSA. CDR3 loop: CASSIKKNSPLHL. The DNA of the CDR3 is TGTGCCAGCAGCATCAAGAAGAATTCACCCCTCCACCTT.

The V and J genes are TRBV13 and TRBJ1-6; D call uncertain. CDR1 is PRHDT, CDR2 FYEKMQ, per germline (reference sequence). Trimming shortened V by 2 bases and J by 7 bases, and 12 bases separated the two germline ends. The CDR3 contains 15 residues. Here the CDR3 reads CASSLQGLVNSPLHF. The DNA of the CDR3 is TGTGCCAGCAGCTTACAAGGGTTAGTCAATTCACCCCTCCACTTT.

This clonotype was seen at least ten times. The chain has TRBV4-3 and TRBJ2-5; D gene uncertain. The CDR3 sequence is 13 residues long. V lost 0 bases, J lost 7 bases, and 9 bases lay in between. CDR1 LGHNA and CDR2 YSLEER come from the germline V gene. The CDR3 protein is CASSQDLWVTQYF. CDR3 DNA: TGCGCCAGCAGCCAAGATCTTTGGGTGACCCAGTACTTC.

This chain joins TRBV28 and TRBJ2-1, with 7 bases identical to TRBD1. TRBJ2-7 matches the DNA end more closely, so the J call is doubtful. The germline gives CDR1 MDHEN, CDR2 SYDVKM. The CDR3 consists of 15 residues. The chain's CDR3 is CASRRQGSSYNEQYF. The CDR3 DNA reads as TGTGCCAGCAGACGACAGGGTAGCTCCTACAATGAGCAGTACTTC.

The chain has TRBV4-2 and TRBJ2-3; 11 nucleotides align to TRBD1. The CDR3 is made up of 17 amino acids. Looked up from germline, CDR1 is LGHNA and CDR2 is YNFKEQ. V shed 4 bases, J shed 5 bases, and the junction held 11 bases outside the gene matches. This chain's CDR3 is CASSPYTGQGAEDTQYF. The CDR3 DNA reads TGTGCCAGCAGCCCGTACACCGGACAGGGGGCTGAAGATACGCAGTATTTT.

The sample holds many counts of this clonotype. The chain combines TRBV29-1 with TRBJ2-7; TRBD1 might be the D (5 bases). The V and J ends lost 4 bases and 5 bases respectively, with 12 bases between them. Germline CDR1 and CDR2: SQVTM and ANQGSEA. This CDR3 has 12 amino acids. For the CDR3, the DNA is TGCAGCGTTGTTCAGGGATCGAACGAGCAGTACTTC. Protein: CSVVQGSNEQYF.

This chain links TRBV20-1 with TRBJ2-7; D might be TRBD1 (6 bases). Germline V gene lookup returns CDR1 DFQATT and CDR2 SNEGSKA (reference sequence). The V and J ends lost 5 bases and 4 bases respectively, with 18 bases between them. This CDR3 contains 14 residues. The CDR3 nucleotides read TGCAGTGCTCAGAGGACAGTCAGTGGGTACGAGCAGTACTTC. It codes for CSAQRTVSGYEQYF.

This clonotype was counted at least ten times. This chain uses TRBV20-1 with TRBJ2-1; D gene uncertain. Per germline, CDR1 DFQATT and CDR2 SNEGSKA (reference sequence). Trimming took 3 bases from V and 4 from J, leaving 13 bases between them. The CDR3 has 14 amino acids. CDR3 sequence reads: CSASPLTGYNEQFF. The CDR3 DNA is TGCAGTGCTAGTCCCTTAACGGGTTACAATGAGCAGTTCTTC.

This clonotype was observed at least ten times. The rearrangement links TRBV7-2 to TRBJ2-3; no firm D call. Trimming pared 1 base from V and 0 bases from J, leaving 2 bases between. This CDR3 comprises 13 residues. Germline V gene data show CDR1 as SGHTA and CDR2 as FQGNSA. The CDR3 sequence: CASSLDSTDTQYF. The CDR3 nucleotides are TGTGCCAGCAGCTTAGACAGCACAGATACGCAGTATTTT.

At least ten counts were recorded for this clonotype. The rearrangement links TRBV29-1 to TRBJ2-7, with D unresolved. Germline V gene lookup returns CDR1 SQVTM and CDR2 ANQGSEA. CDR3 length equals 13 residues. V dropped 3 bases and J dropped 2 bases, with 11 bases sitting between them. This CDR3 is CSVESAATYEQYF. As DNA, the CDR3 is TGCAGCGTTGAGTCTGCAGCTACCTACGAGCAGTACTTC.

This clonotype was counted at least ten times. The V call is TRBV20-1, the J call TRBJ2-1, with 8 positions matching TRBD1. The CDR3 is 16 amino acids. V shed 0 bases and J 7 bases; nucleotides not matched to a gene: 11. The V gene's germline CDR1 is DFQATT and CDR2 SNEGSKA (reference sequence). The CDR3 nucleotides read TGCAGTGCTAGAGATGTCGTCAGGACAGGGTCGAATGAGCAGTTCTTC. It yields the protein CSARDVVRTGSNEQFF.

This clonotype was observed at least ten times. V is TRBV29-1 and J is TRBJ2-5, with D hard to call. Per the germline V gene, CDR1 is SQVTM and CDR2 is ANQGSEA. The CDR3 runs to 12 residues. V lost 3 bases and J 2 bases, leaving 7 bases between the germline ends. CDR3 nucleotides: TGCAGCGTTGATGTAGGTCAAGAGACCCAGTACTTC. It translates to CSVDVGQETQYF.

This clonotype was recorded a few times. The chain combines TRBV4-3 with TRBJ1-6; D ambiguous. Per germline, CDR1 LGHNA and CDR2 YSLEER. Trimming removed 0 bases from V and 0 bases from J, with 9 bases in between. The length of the CDR3 is 17 residues. CDR3 protein: CASSQDGAGSYNSPLHF. Written as DNA, the CDR3 is TGCGCCAGCAGCCAAGATGGAGCTGGCTCCTATAATTCACCCCTCCACTTT.

J is TRBJ1-1 and V is TRBV20-1, with 7 bases fitting TRBD1. Germline assignment: CDR1 DFQATT and CDR2 SNEGSKA (reference sequence). The CDR3 is made up of 13 amino acids. The V segment lost 6 bases and the J segment 2 bases; nucleotides outside the gene matches: 6. The DNA for the CDR3 is TGCAGTGCCCAGACAGGGAGTAACACTGAAGCTTTCTTT. It specifies CSAQTGSNTEAFF.

This clonotype was counted many times. The chain is built from TRBV3-1 and TRBJ2-3; 9 bases fit TRBD2. Unmatched junction bases numbered 20, after V lost 3 bases and J lost 4 bases. This CDR3 contains 20 residues. Germline-derived CDR1 and CDR2 are LGHDT and YNNKEL (reference sequence). CDR3 sequence: CASSQFKGRGGTSRADTQYF. CDR3 nucleotides: TGTGCCAGCAGCCAGTTTAAGGGGCGAGGCGGGACTAGCAGGGCAGATACGCAGTATTTT.

The J gene is TRBJ2-3, the V gene TRBV12-3 or TRBV12-4; D may be TRBD2 (5 bases). CDR3 size: 14 residues. Between the trimmed V and J ends, which lost 2 bases and 4 bases, there was a span of 10 bases. The CDR3 is CASSLYGGSDTQYF. Written as DNA, the CDR3 is TGTGCCAGCAGTTTATATGGAGGATCAGATACGCAGTATTTT.

On this clonotype itself: With a much larger clone just one base away, this may be a read error. V is TRBV12-5 and J is TRBJ1-2; no firm D call. The CDR3 has 17 residues. With 5 bases removed from V and 3 bases from J, the gap between germline ends came to 22 bases. Germline CDR1 and CDR2: LGHNT and FRNRAP. The CDR3 bases are TGTGCTAGTGGTCGCGGGCCCGTCCCAGCTCTGGACTATGGCTACACCTTC. This gives the protein CASGRGPVPALDYGYTF.

This clonotype appeared a few times. This sequence joins TRBV2 and TRBJ2-3; tentative D call: TRBD2 (7 bases). CDR3 length: 15 amino acids. CDR1 is SNHLY, CDR2 FYNNEI, per germline. The V end lost 8 bases, the J end lost 5 bases, and 20 bases lay between the germline ends. CDR3 DNA sequence: TGTGCCAGCTTACTGGGGGGGGCCAACGGAGATACGCAGTATTTT. Amino acid sequence: CASLLGGANGDTQYF. The full variable domain, rest sourced from reference TRBV2 and TRBJ2-3, is EPEVTQTPSHQVTQMGQEVILRCVPISNHLYFYWYRQILGQKVEFLVSFYNNEISEKSEIFDDQFSVERPDGSNFTLKIRSTKLEDSAMYFCASLLGGANGDTQYFGPGTRLTVL.

About this clonotype: Possible read error: a much larger clone is one base away. The chain is built from TRBV7-2 and TRBJ2-1; D gene ambiguous. The CDR3 has 17 amino acids. Germline-derived CDR1 and CDR2 are SGHTA and FQGNSA. CDR3 bases: TGTGCCAGCAGCCCTCCCGTGGGTCGGGCATCCTACAATGGGCAGTTCTTC. This codes for CASSPPVGRASYNGQFF.

This clonotype has a count of ten or more. The V gene is TRBV29-1, the J gene TRBJ2-3, with a weak D call TRBD1 (6 bases). This CDR3 is 14 amino acids long. Deletions cut 3 bases from V and 3 bases from J, with 13 bases between. In germline, CDR1 is SQVTM, CDR2 ANQGSEA. The CDR3 here is CSVDPTRGTDTQYF. CDR3 bases: TGCAGCGTTGACCCTACTAGGGGGACAGATACGCAGTATTTT.

A single count supports this clonotype. The chain has TRBV5-1 and TRBJ2-6; D not certain. The ends were cut back, 2 bases at V and 0 bases at J, with 6 bases in the middle. The CDR3 extends over 15 amino acids. Germline CDR1 reads SGHRS; CDR2 reads YFSETQ. CDR3 protein: CASSFTSSGANVLTF. The CDR3 DNA follows: TGCGCCAGCAGCTTCACAAGCTCTGGGGCCAACGTCCTGACTTTC. The variable domain in full, completed from reference TRBV5-1 and TRBJ2-6, reads KAGVTQTPRYLIKTRGQQVTLSCSPISGHRSVSWYQQTPGQGLQFLFEYFSETQRNKGNFPGRFSGRQFSNSRSEMNVSTLELGDSALYLCASSFTSSGANVLTFGAGSRLTVL.

The J gene is TRBJ1-1, the V gene TRBV28, with 7 bases lining up with TRBD1. Germline CDR1 is MDHEN and CDR2 is SYDVKM. The CDR3 has 14 residues. The trim removed 6 bases at V and 4 bases at J, leaving 8 bases unmatched. DNA for the CDR3: TGTGCCAGCAGGAGGACGGACAGGCCCACTGAAGCTTTCTTT. It is translated as CASRRTDRPTEAFF.